Each of the 27 T cell receptor beta chains below was sequenced from the same sample in a study of blood T cell repertoires in COVID-19. Method: immunoSEQ multiplex PCR; TCRdb's copy keeps in-frame clones and lacks some. Among around 100,000 clones listed, approximately 80% were seen once. Material: peripheral blood. The receptors stem from a human donor in a cohort sampled during active COVID-19.

The rearrangement links TRBV30 to TRBJ1-5; D remains ambiguous. Germline CDR1 and CDR2: GTSNPN and SVGIG (reference sequence). This CDR3 comprises 15 residues. V was clipped by 0 bases and J by 7 bases, with 16 bases between them. The CDR3 loop is CAWSVDPGPSQPQHF. CDR3 DNA sequence: TGTGCCTGGAGTGTAGATCCGGGTCCCAGCCAGCCCCAGCATTTT.

This clone was counted between two and nine times. The chain recombines TRBV18 with TRBJ2-2; D unresolved. Trimming pared 0 bases from V and 3 bases from J, leaving 8 bases between. This CDR3 has 15 residues. The V gene's germline CDR1 is KGHSH and CDR2 LQKENI. The CDR3 loop is CASSPPAGYTGELFF. CDR3 in DNA: TGTGCCAGCTCACCACCTGCCGGGTACACCGGGGAGCTGTTTTTT. Together with reference TRBV18 and TRBJ2-2, the CDR3 gives the full variable domain: NAGVMQNPRHLVRRRGQEARLRCSPMKGHSHVYWYRQLPEEGLKFMVYLQKENIIDESGMPKERFSAEFPKEGPSILRIQQVVRGDSAAYFCASSPPAGYTGELFFGEGSRLTVL.

This chain uses TRBV5-1 with TRBJ2-2; D unclear. The V end lost 4 bases, the J end lost 0 bases, and 13 bases lay between the germline ends. CDR3 length: 16 amino acids. Germline CDR1 is SGHRS and CDR2 is YFSETQ. CDR3 residues: CASSTATNPNTGELFF. CDR3 sequence (DNA): TGCGCCAGCAGCACTGCGACAAACCCGAACACCGGGGAGCTGTTTTTT.

The chain couples TRBV6-6 to TRBJ1-1; the D gene is possibly TRBD1 (6 bases). V was clipped by 6 bases and J by 1 base, with 12 bases between them. The CDR3 is made up of 14 amino acids. The germline V gene encodes CDR1 MNHNY and CDR2 SVGAGI (reference sequence). The CDR3 protein is CASSVGHTNTEAFF. As DNA, the CDR3 is TGTGCCAGCAGCGTGGGACATACGAACACTGAAGCTTTCTTT.

The chain joins TRBV2 to TRBJ1-3; possible D gene TRBD1, 6 bases. This CDR3 comprises 14 residues. Trimming removed 8 bases from V and 0 bases from J, with 11 bases in between. In germline, CDR1 is SNHLY, CDR2 FYNNEI. The CDR3 reads CASVGQTSGNTIYF. The CDR3 coding sequence is TGTGCCAGCGTGGGACAAACCTCTGGAAACACCATATATTTT. The full variable domain, in which reference TRBV2 and TRBJ1-3 provide the parts outside the CDR3, is EPEVTQTPSHQVTQMGQEVILRCVPISNHLYFYWYRQILGQKVEFLVSFYNNEISEKSEIFDDQFSVERPDGSNFTLKIRSTKLEDSAMYFCASVGQTSGNTIYFGEGSWLTVV.

V gene TRBV3-1 (or the pseudogene TRBV3-2) combines with J gene TRBJ1-1, with TRBD1 matching 10 bases. The CDR3 is 15 amino acids. Germline V CDR1 and CDR2: LGHDT, YNNKEL (reference sequence). The trim removed 4 bases at V and 4 bases at J, leaving 6 bases unmatched. CDR3 sequence: CASSRRTGGGTEAFF. The CDR3 coding sequence is TGTGCCAGCAGCCGAAGGACAGGGGGGGGCACTGAAGCTTTCTTT.

There are many counts of this clone. The rearrangement uses TRBV19 and TRBJ2-4, with 11 bases matching TRBD2. V dropped 10 bases and J dropped 6; count of bases not matched to a gene: 8. Germline V gives CDR1 LNHDA, CDR2 SQIVND (reference sequence). The CDR3 is 14 residues long. The CDR3 spells CATKPGTSGNIQYF. CDR3 in DNA: TGTGCCACTAAGCCCGGGACTAGCGGAAACATTCAGTACTTC. Full variable domain (outside the CDR3, taken from reference TRBV19 and TRBJ2-4): DGGITQSPKYLFRKEGQNVTLSCEQNLNHDAMYWYRQDPGQGLRLIYYSQIVNDFQKGDIAEGYSVSREKKESFPLTVTSAQKNPTAFYLCATKPGTSGNIQYFGAGTRLSVL.

This chain connects TRBV23-1 to TRBJ1-5; weak D call: TRBD1 (6 bases). TRBV23-1 has ORF status, its function being uncertain. Trimming pared 1 base from V and 0 bases from J, leaving 16 bases between. The CDR3 totals 18 residues. The CDR3 region is CASSQFFQGPDSNQPQHF. The CDR3 coding sequence is TGCGCCAGCAGTCAATTTTTTCAGGGGCCAGATAGCAATCAGCCCCAGCATTTT.

The J gene is TRBJ1-2, the V gene TRBV29-1; D is ambiguous. The CDR3 spans 15 residues. V was shortened by 4 bases and J by 0 bases, with 15 bases between the two germline ends. Germline CDR1 is SQVTM and CDR2 is ANQGSEA. The CDR3 sequence is CSVVGRGPSNYGYTF. The CDR3 bases are TGCAGCGTTGTTGGCAGAGGGCCCTCTAACTATGGCTACACCTTC. The complete variable domain, with remaining parts taken from reference TRBV29-1 and TRBJ1-2, reads SAVISQKPSRDICQRGTSLTIQCQVDSQVTMMFWYRQQPGQSLTLIATANQGSEATYESGFVIDKFPISRPNLTFSTLTVSNMSPEDSSIYLCSVVGRGPSNYGYTFGSGTRLTVV.

V usage is TRBV12-1 and J usage is TRBJ1-1; the DNA was not used to check the table's D call, TRBD1. TRBV12-1 is tagged as a pseudogene. The CDR3 contains 19 residues. Here the CDR3 reads CASNHVPGQGNGGNTEAFF. DNA of the CDR3: TGTGCCAGCAACCACGTCCCGGGACAGGGGAATGGGGGGAACACTGAAGCTTTCTTT.

The rearrangement joins TRBV19 to TRBJ2-1, with 12 positions matching TRBD2. V trimming: 7 bases; J trimming: 4 bases; junction bases outside the gene matches: 11. The CDR3 totals 17 residues. Germline-derived CDR1 and CDR2 are LNHDA and SQIVND (reference sequence). The CDR3, as DNA: TGTGCCAGTACTCGAAGCGGACTAGCGGGGCTTTACAATGAGCAGTTCTTC. Residues: CASTRSGLAGLYNEQFF.

The chain employs TRBV4-1 and TRBJ2-7; weak D call: TRBD2 (6 bases). The CDR3 covers 16 residues. CDR1 and CDR2 from the germline V gene are MGHRA and YSYEKL. V was clipped by 4 bases and J by 0 bases, with 16 bases between them. CDR3 residues: CASSRSIAVSSYEQYF. In nucleotides, the CDR3 is TGCGCCAGCAGCCGATCTATAGCGGTGAGCTCCTACGAGCAGTACTTC.

The rearrangement joins TRBV6-5 to TRBJ2-1; TRBD1 is a possible D gene (6 bases). Germline lookup yields CDR1 MNHEY and CDR2 SVGAGI. Trimming removed 8 bases from V and 5 bases from J, with 16 bases in between. The CDR3 has 14 residues. CDR3 residues: CASLAPGTHNEQFF. The CDR3, as DNA: TGTGCCAGCCTCGCCCCCGGGACACACAATGAGCAGTTCTTC.

The chain employs TRBV4-1 and TRBJ1-5; D unclear. The CDR3 sequence is 15 residues long. The V gene lost 0 bases and the J gene lost 3 bases, with 9 bases spanning the gap. Germline V gene data show CDR1 as MGHRA and CDR2 as YSYEKL. The CDR3 loop is CASSQDRDSNQPQHF. The CDR3 coding sequence is TGCGCCAGCAGCCAAGATCGAGACTCCAATCAGCCCCAGCATTTT.

The CDR3 is CASSLGQWGNTEAFF. The CDR3 bases are TGCGCCAGCAGCTTGGGACAGTGGGGGAACACTGAAGCTTTCTTT. The V and J genes are TRBV5-1 and TRBJ1-1; possible D gene TRBD1, 5 bases. This CDR3 region has 15 residues. Trimming left V 0 bases short and J 1 base short, with 10 bases between. Per germline, CDR1 SGHRS and CDR2 YFSETQ.

The chain employs TRBV4-1 and TRBJ1-5; tentatively, D is TRBD1 (5 bases). The CDR3 runs to 17 residues. Per the germline V gene, CDR1 is MGHRA and CDR2 is YSYEKL. Trimming took off 0 bases at V and 6 bases at J, with 18 bases between the two ends. The CDR3 loop reads CASSQDGMGLVGQPQHF. As DNA, the CDR3 is TGCGCCAGCAGCCAAGATGGAATGGGGCTGGTAGGTCAGCCCCAGCATTTT.

This chain uses TRBV5-6 with TRBJ1-5; TRBD1 might be the D (5 bases). The length of the CDR3 is 14 residues. V lost 5 bases and J 7 bases, leaving 16 bases between the germline ends. Germline lookup yields CDR1 SGHDT and CDR2 YYEEEE. Written as DNA, the CDR3 is TGTGCCAGCAGATCGTCGGGGAGGGACCAGCCCCAGCATTTT. It specifies CASRSSGRDQPQHF.

The chain carries TRBV28 and TRBJ1-2; 9 nucleotides align to TRBD1. The CDR3 consists of 17 residues. After removal of 7 bases from V and 6 bases from J, the junction contained 18 bases not matched to a gene. From germline, CDR1 is MDHEN and CDR2 SYDVKM. Here the CDR3 reads CASKTGTGSRGLDGYTF. CDR3 DNA: TGTGCCAGCAAAACCGGGACAGGGTCGCGGGGGCTCGATGGCTACACCTTC.

The chain joins TRBV20-1 to TRBJ2-7, with 8 bases lining up with TRBD1. Losses at the gene ends were 6 bases for V and 6 bases for J; bases not matched to a gene: 4. The CDR3 covers 11 residues. Germline V gene sequence: CDR1 DFQATT, CDR2 SNEGSKA (reference sequence). The DNA for the CDR3 is TGCAGTGCCGGACAGGGCTTCGAGCAGTACTTC. Protein: CSAGQGFEQYF.

With respect to this clone: This may arise from a read error, as a much more abundant clone is one base away. The sample holds other DNA sequences that translate to the same CDR3. The chain employs TRBV27 and TRBJ2-2, with D perhaps matching TRBD2 (5 bases). The CDR3 extends over 15 amino acids. Trimming took off 4 bases at V and 5 bases at J, with 14 bases between the two ends. Germline-derived CDR1 and CDR2 are MNHEY and SMNVEV (reference sequence). The CDR3 is CASSSRRDPTGELFF. CDR3 nucleotide sequence: TGTGCCAGCAGTTCACGCCGGGATCCTACCGGGGAGCTGTTTTTT.

The J gene is TRBJ2-2, the V gene TRBV5-1; possible D gene TRBD2, 6 bases. The germline V gene has CDR1 SGHRS and CDR2 YFSETQ. V was cut by 4 bases and J by 2 bases, with 15 bases left in between. The CDR3 has 16 amino acids. The CDR3 here is CASSTGGYRNTGELFF. DNA for the CDR3: TGCGCCAGCAGCACCGGGGGATACCGAAACACCGGGGAGCTGTTTTTT.

The rearrangement joins TRBV7-8 to TRBJ2-5, with 13 bases that match TRBD2. The germline V gene encodes CDR1 SGHVS and CDR2 FQNEAQ. This CDR3 has 17 amino acids. J lost 6 bases, V lost 5 bases, and 12 bases had no gene match. The CDR3 loop is CASSPPGLAGSGQTQYF. The CDR3 nucleotides are TGTGCCAGCAGCCCACCGGGACTAGCGGGATCCGGGCAGACCCAGTACTTC.

The table lists this clone with a few counts. The chain combines TRBV18 with TRBJ2-7, with D unclear. There are 11 residues in the CDR3. Trimming pared 4 bases from V and 3 bases from J, leaving 4 bases between. Germline CDR1 reads KGHSH; CDR2 reads LQKENI. This chain's CDR3 is CASSQRYEQYF. The DNA for the CDR3 is TGTGCCAGCTCACAGCGCTACGAGCAGTACTTC.

V is TRBV27 and J is TRBJ1-2; D ambiguous. The V and J ends lost 5 bases and 2 bases respectively, with 9 bases between them. Germline CDR1 MNHEY, CDR2 SMNVEV (reference sequence). The CDR3 loop spans 13 amino acids. The CDR3 here is CASSKRFNYGYTF. Here the CDR3 DNA reads TGTGCCAGCAGTAAGCGATTCAACTATGGCTACACCTTC.

The V call is TRBV5-1, the J call TRBJ2-2; 8 bases are a match to TRBD2. Germline loops: CDR1 SGHRS, CDR2 YFSETQ. The ends lost 1 base at V and 7 bases at J; junction bases unmatched: 3. CDR3 length equals 14 residues. CDR3 DNA sequence: TGCGCCAGCAGCTTGTTGCGGGAGGTCGGGGAGCTGTTTTTT. Protein sequence: CASSLLREVGELFF.

This clone has just a few counts. The chain links TRBV5-1 to TRBJ2-7, with TRBD1 matching 7 bases. The trim removed 4 bases at V and 2 bases at J, leaving 3 bases unmatched. Germline CDR1 reads SGHRS; CDR2 reads YFSETQ. The CDR3 has 13 amino acids. The CDR3 DNA reads as TGCGCCAGCAGCAACAGGGGAACCTACGAGCAGTACTTC. This sequence encodes CASSNRGTYEQYF.

This clone was detected a few times. The chain carries TRBV5-4 and TRBJ2-5, with 15 bases aligning to TRBD2. The V gene end was trimmed by 4 bases and the J gene end by 5 bases; junction bases not matched to a gene: 9. Germline CDR1 and CDR2: SGHNT and YYREEE (reference sequence). The CDR3 has 17 amino acids. CDR3 DNA sequence: TGTGCCAGCAGCCCGGGACTAGCGGGGGGTTCGGCCGAGACCCAGTACTTC. Translating gives CASSPGLAGGSAETQYF.